Listed below are T cell receptor beta chains from one sample, sequenced in a study of T cell responses to AZD1222 COVID-19 vaccine. Assay used: immunoSEQ multiplex PCR; TCRdb lists only in-frame clones, some missing. Of 140,000 to 150,000 clones in the sample, 75% to 90% are singletons; the top ten hold around 8%. The source material was peripheral blood, sampled on day 0 of AZD1222 vaccination. All receptors derive from an adult in good health. Each CDR3 is given without its conserved first and last residue. Each record gives: V gene, J gene, CDR3 protein.

v_gene: TRBV5-6; j_gene: TRBJ1-5; CDR3aa: ASSAGVLGNQPQH
v_gene: TRBV7-9; j_gene: TRBJ1-2; CDR3aa: ASSLQGRGDGYT
v_gene: TRBV15; j_gene: TRBJ1-1; CDR3aa: ATSRAGHTEAF
v_gene: TRBV10-3; j_gene: TRBJ2-7; CDR3aa: AISEPGTSGSSEQY
v_gene: TRBV6-5; j_gene: TRBJ1-1; CDR3aa: ASSTQGGTEAF
v_gene: TRBV6-5; j_gene: TRBJ1-1; CDR3aa: ASSFGLSEAF
v_gene: TRBV15; j_gene: TRBJ1-2; CDR3aa: ATTQDRGDGYT
v_gene: TRBV6-1; j_gene: TRBJ1-5; CDR3aa: ASSVRDTRISGNQPQH
v_gene: TRBV5-1; j_gene: TRBJ2-1; CDR3aa: ASSSSVSSYNEQF
v_gene: TRBV5-4; j_gene: TRBJ2-7; CDR3aa: ASSFGNRGYEQY
v_gene: TRBV14; j_gene: TRBJ2-3; CDR3aa: ASSQDFGTDTQY
v_gene: TRBV12-5; j_gene: TRBJ1-5; CDR3aa: ASGLWGTGPYSNQPQH